These 20 T cell receptor beta chains came from one sample sequenced in a study of T-cell reconstitution after alpha-beta-depleted transplantation in children. A TCRbeta library incorporating unique molecular identifiers was prepared. Each CDR3 protein is one row after TCRdb ran MiXCR on the PCR reads. The sample carries nearly 550,000 distinct CDR3 sequences, around 18% recorded once. Sequenced here: PBMCs from the stem cell graft donor, sampled from the stem cell graft. The origin of the receptors is a human donor who donated a stem cell graft to a child with acute lymphoblastic leukemia.

In this sample, this clonotype turned up a few times. This chain uses TRBV18 with TRBJ1-2, with 8 positions matching TRBD1. The junction had 4 bases not matched to a gene; V was cut back by 1 base and J by 9 bases. The CDR3 consists of 13 residues. In germline, CDR1 is KGHSH, CDR2 LQKENI. The CDR3 DNA follows: TGTGCCAGCTCACCACTCAGGACAGGGTGCTACACCTTC. Translated: CASSPLRTGCYTF.

This chain connects TRBV11-2 to TRBJ2-1; D is undetermined. The germline CDR1 and CDR2 sequences are SGHAT and FQNNGV. Trimming left V 1 base short and J 9 bases short, with 13 bases between. This CDR3 is 14 amino acids long. CDR3: CASSLAFSPGEQFF. CDR3 DNA: TGTGCCAGCAGCTTAGCATTCTCCCCCGGTGAGCAGTTCTTC.

This clonotype was observed many times. This CDR3 reads CASSVSGRADTQYF. CDR3 DNA sequence: TGTGCCAGCAGCGTTTCCGGGCGGGCAGATACGCAGTATTTT. The chain is built from TRBV9 and TRBJ2-3, with a weak D call TRBD2 (5 bases). Trimming removed 2 bases at V and 4 bases at J, with 11 bases between. The CDR3 contains 14 residues. The germline V gene has CDR1 SGDLS and CDR2 YYNGEE.

The rearrangement joins TRBV3-1 to TRBJ2-7; 7 bases line up with TRBD1. V was pared by 4 bases and J by 3 bases, with 3 bases of the junction left unmatched. This CDR3 is 13 amino acids long. Germline CDR1 reads LGHDT; CDR2 reads YNNKEL (reference sequence). CDR3 nucleotides: TGTGCCAGCAGCCCCTGGACAGGCTACGAGCAGTACTTC. Protein: CASSPWTGYEQYF.

The V call is TRBV12-3 or TRBV12-4, the J call TRBJ1-1, with D tentatively TRBD1 (6 bases). This CDR3 contains 12 residues. The CDR3 region has the DNA TGTGCAGGCAGGGGTTTCGGCACTGAAGCTTTCTTT. Protein sequence: CAGRGFGTEAFF.

This chain connects TRBV12-3 or TRBV12-4 to TRBJ2-4; D is perhaps TRBD1 (5 bases). V shed 5 bases and J shed 3 bases, with 11 bases lying between them. This CDR3 region has 14 residues. The CDR3 here is CASSPRASKNIQYF. Here the CDR3 DNA reads TGTGCCAGCAGTCCCAGGGCTAGCAAAAACATTCAGTACTTC.

This clonotype showed up just a few times. The gene calls are TRBV5-1 and TRBJ2-3, with D unclear. The CDR3 consists of 13 residues. Looked up from germline, CDR1 is SGHRS and CDR2 is YFSETQ. V was cut by 3 bases and J by 0 bases, with 5 bases left in between. CDR3 sequence reads: CASSWLSTDTQYF. CDR3 nucleotide sequence: TGCGCCAGCAGCTGGCTTAGCACAGATACGCAGTATTTT.

The chain is built from TRBV3-1 and TRBJ2-7; the D is unclear. V lost 1 base and J lost 1, with 11 bases in between. CDR3 size: 15 residues. The germline V gene encodes CDR1 LGHDT and CDR2 YNNKEL (reference sequence). CDR3 DNA: TGTGCCAGCAGCCAAGTCACTTGGGGATCCTACGAGCAGTACTTC. Amino acids: CASSQVTWGSYEQYF.

V is TRBV5-6 and J is TRBJ1-2; TRBD1 is a possible D gene (5 bases). Germline V CDR1 and CDR2: SGHDT, YYEEEE. With 4 bases removed from V and 4 bases from J, the gap between germline ends came to 23 bases. The CDR3 has 17 amino acids. Here the CDR3 DNA reads TGTGCCAGCAGCCCCCGTTGGCCCCCTACAGGTCCCTATGGCTACACCTTC. Translation: CASSPRWPPTGPYGYTF. Together with reference TRBV5-6 and TRBJ1-2, the CDR3 gives the full variable domain: DAGVTQSPTHLIKTRGQQVTLRCSPKSGHDTVSWYQQALGQGPQFIFQYYEEEERQRGNFPDRFSGHQFPNYSSELNVNALLLGDSALYLCASSPRWPPTGPYGYTFGSGTRLTVV.

This clonotype was detected a few times. The rearrangement joins TRBV5-1 to TRBJ1-1; D is possibly TRBD1 (5 bases). V dropped 4 bases and J dropped 0 bases, with 19 bases sitting between them. There are 17 residues in the CDR3. CDR1 is SGHRS, CDR2 YFSETQ, per germline. CDR3 region: CASSRLGGEGMNTEAFF. The CDR3, as DNA: TGCGCCAGCAGCCGCCTCGGGGGGGAAGGAATGAACACTGAAGCTTTCTTT.

This clonotype showed up just a few times. V is TRBV5-1 and J is TRBJ1-5, with a tentative D call TRBD1 (5 bases). This CDR3 region has 16 residues. V lost 0 bases to trimming and J lost 2 bases, with 12 bases between them. Per germline, CDR1 SGHRS and CDR2 YFSETQ. The CDR3 sequence: CASSLVVGGGNQPQHF. In DNA form, the CDR3 reads TGCGCCAGCAGCTTGGTGGTAGGAGGGGGCAATCAGCCCCAGCATTTT.

This chain links TRBV6-2 or TRBV6-3 with TRBJ2-1; 13 nucleotides line up with TRBD2. The CDR3 runs 17 residues. The junction had 10 bases not matched to a gene; V was cut back by 4 bases and J by 7 bases. From germline, CDR1 is MNHEY and CDR2 SVGEGT. DNA of the CDR3: TGTGCCAGCAGTTCCTCACTAGCGGGAGGGCCGGTAAATGAGCAGTTCTTC. Translating it yields CASSSSLAGGPVNEQFF.

The chain links TRBV15 to TRBJ1-1; no firm D call. The V gene lost 0 bases and the J gene lost 6 bases, with 11 bases spanning the gap. Germline assignment: CDR1 LNHNV and CDR2 YYDKDF (reference sequence). The CDR3 length is 14 residues. The CDR3 is CATSREGLGSEAFF. As DNA, the CDR3 is TGTGCCACCAGCAGAGAGGGTTTGGGTTCTGAAGCTTTCTTT. The full variable domain, completed using reference TRBV15 and TRBJ1-1, is DAMVIQNPRYQVTQFGKPVTLSCSQTLNHNVMYWYQQKSSQAPKLLFHYYDKDFNNEADTPDNFQSRRPNTSFCFLDIRSPGLGDTAMYLCATSREGLGSEAFFGQGTRLTVV.

This clonotype appeared a few times. V and J are TRBV12-3 or TRBV12-4 and TRBJ1-4, with 7 bases identical to TRBD1. The CDR3 has 14 residues. V gave up 10 bases and J gave up 7 bases; unmatched junction bases: 12. The CDR3 region has the DNA TGTGCCACGACCCCGGGCGACAGGGCTGAAAAACTGTTTTTT. This translates into CATTPGDRAEKLFF.

A few counts support this clonotype. The rearrangement joins TRBV29-1 to TRBJ2-1, with TRBD2 identical over 9 bases. Germline CDR1 reads SQVTM; CDR2 reads ANQGSEA. Trimming took 1 base from V and 6 from J; bases not matched to a gene: 4. The CDR3 sequence is 14 residues long. The CDR3 nucleotides read TGCAGCGTTGAAGGGCGGGAGGGCGTCAATGAGCAGTTCTTC. The encoded protein is CSVEGREGVNEQFF.

The V and J genes are TRBV18 and TRBJ2-1; 7 bases line up with TRBD2. V lost 2 bases to trimming and J lost 10 bases; unmatched junction nucleotides: 2. The CDR3 sequence is 12 residues long. Germline-derived CDR1 and CDR2 are KGHSH and LQKENI. The CDR3 sequence is CASSPAGDEQFF. In DNA form, the CDR3 reads TGTGCCAGCTCACCAGCGGGAGACGAGCAGTTCTTC.

This clonotype was picked up a small number of times. The chain uses TRBV3-1 and TRBJ1-6, with TRBD1 as a possible D gene (6 bases). The CDR3 loop spans 14 amino acids. Germline V lookup: CDR1 LGHDT, CDR2 YNNKEL (reference sequence). Trimming took 7 bases from V and 7 from J, leaving 14 bases between them. The CDR3 sequence is CASTPRGRNSPLHF. CDR3 DNA: TGTGCCAGCACTCCAAGGGGGAGAAATTCACCCCTCCACTTT.

The chain is built from TRBV5-5 and TRBJ2-7; 9 bases line up with TRBD1. The V gene's germline CDR1 is SGHKS and CDR2 YYEKEE (reference sequence). The CDR3 has 15 residues. V was clipped by 4 bases and J by 2 bases; unmatched bases: 7. The CDR3 reads CASSEGQGAPYEQYF. DNA of the CDR3: TGTGCCAGCAGCGAGGGACAGGGTGCCCCCTACGAGCAGTACTTC.

The chain is built from TRBV5-1 and TRBJ2-1; D perhaps matches TRBD1 (6 bases). CDR3 length: 14 amino acids. Trimming cost V 2 bases and J 8 bases, with 14 bases left between them. CDR1 is SGHRS and CDR2 is YFSETQ in the germline V gene. The CDR3 DNA is TGCGCCAGCAGCTTAGACAGGAAACGGGATGAGCAGTTCTTC. Amino acids: CASSLDRKRDEQFF.

The rearrangement uses TRBV27 and TRBJ2-7, with 16 positions matching TRBD2. The germline V gene has CDR1 MNHEY and CDR2 SMNVEV (reference sequence). V lost 8 bases and J lost 12; bases outside the gene matches: 13. The CDR3 contains 15 residues. CDR3 region: CASLSPGTSGRAPYF. The DNA for the CDR3 is TGTGCCAGCCTTTCCCCCGGGACTAGCGGGAGGGCCCCGTACTTC.